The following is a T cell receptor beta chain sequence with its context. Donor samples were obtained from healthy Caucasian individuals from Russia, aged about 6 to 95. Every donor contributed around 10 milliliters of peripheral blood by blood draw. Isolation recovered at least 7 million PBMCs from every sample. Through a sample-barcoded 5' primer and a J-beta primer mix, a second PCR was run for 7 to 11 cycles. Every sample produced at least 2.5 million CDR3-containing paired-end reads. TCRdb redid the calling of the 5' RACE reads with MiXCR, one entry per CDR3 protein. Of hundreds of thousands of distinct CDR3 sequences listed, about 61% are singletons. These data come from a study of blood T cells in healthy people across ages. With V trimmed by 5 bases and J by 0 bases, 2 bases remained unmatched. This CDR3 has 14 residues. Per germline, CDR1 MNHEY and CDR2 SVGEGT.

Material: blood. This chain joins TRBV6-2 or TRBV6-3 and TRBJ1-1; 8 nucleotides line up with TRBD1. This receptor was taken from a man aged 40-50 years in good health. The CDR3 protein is CASSKTGVNTEAFF. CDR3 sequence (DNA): TGTGCCAGCAGTAAGACAGGGGTGAACACTGAAGCTTTCTTT.